The T cell receptor beta chain under discussion was sequenced for a study of shared T cell receptors in the human thymus. Measured with immunoSEQ multiplex PCR; TCRdb has only the in-frame clones, and not every one. The profile shows 500,000 to 850,000 clones, approximately 87% of them singletons. There are 18 residues in the CDR3. J lost 5 bases, V lost 4 bases, and 13 bases had no gene match. Germline values: CDR1 SEHNR, CDR2 FQNEAQ (reference sequence). Separately, the same data were catalogued under a study of human thymus T cells. That report adds: Resections obtained during corrective heart surgery supplied the thymus tissue. Thymic and blood repertoires seemed to favor certain V and J genes. Related research has reported that thymic repertoires overlap highly among unrelated individuals.

The sample taken for sequencing was thymocytes. The chain joins TRBV7-9 to TRBJ2-1; TRBD2 agrees at 11 bases. The sequence derives from a boy less than two years old with a congenital heart defect. Here the CDR3 reads CASSWGLAEETPDNEQFF. The CDR3 region has the DNA TGTGCCAGCAGCTGGGGACTAGCGGAAGAAACGCCGGACAATGAGCAGTTCTTC.